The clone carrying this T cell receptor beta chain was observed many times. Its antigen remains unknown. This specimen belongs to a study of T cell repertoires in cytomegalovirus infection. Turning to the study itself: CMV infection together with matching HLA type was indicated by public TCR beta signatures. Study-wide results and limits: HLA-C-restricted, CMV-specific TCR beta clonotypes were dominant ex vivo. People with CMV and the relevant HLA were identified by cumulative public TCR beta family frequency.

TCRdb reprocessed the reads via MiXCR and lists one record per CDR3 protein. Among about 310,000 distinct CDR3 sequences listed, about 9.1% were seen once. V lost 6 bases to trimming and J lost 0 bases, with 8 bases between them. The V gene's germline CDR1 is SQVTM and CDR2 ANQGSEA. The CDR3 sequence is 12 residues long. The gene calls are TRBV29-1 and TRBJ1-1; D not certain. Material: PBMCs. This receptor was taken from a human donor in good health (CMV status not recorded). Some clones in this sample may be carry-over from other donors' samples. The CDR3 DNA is TGCAGCGTGATTTACATGAACACTGAAGCTTTCTTT. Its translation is CSVIYMNTEAFF.